A single TCR beta chain is shown here with its context. The CDR3 length is 17 residues. Germline V gives CDR1 MGHDK, CDR2 SYGVNS. Trimming shortened V by 8 bases and J by 2 bases, and 22 bases separated the two germline ends. The investigators amplified TCR beta CDR3 regions from RNA transcripts. HTBI primers were the set used in a first-round RT-PCR of the TCR CDR3. TCRdb ran MiXCR on the multiplex PCR reads and lists one entry per CDR3 protein. This table has over 700,000 distinct CDR3 sequences, approximately 40% appearing once. This specimen comes from a study of T cells in Graves' hyperthyroidism and ophthalmopathy. Using more than 7.5 ml of fresh peripheral blood, PBMCs were prepared.

The sample comprised blood. The sequence came from a woman between 40 and 55 years old with Graves' hyperthyroidism. The chain joins TRBV25-1 to TRBJ1-3; D might be TRBD1 (6 bases). The CDR3 sequence is CASSRINLQGPGNTIYF. CDR3 coding DNA: TGTGCCAGCTCACGAATAAATTTACAGGGACCTGGAAACACCATATATTTT.